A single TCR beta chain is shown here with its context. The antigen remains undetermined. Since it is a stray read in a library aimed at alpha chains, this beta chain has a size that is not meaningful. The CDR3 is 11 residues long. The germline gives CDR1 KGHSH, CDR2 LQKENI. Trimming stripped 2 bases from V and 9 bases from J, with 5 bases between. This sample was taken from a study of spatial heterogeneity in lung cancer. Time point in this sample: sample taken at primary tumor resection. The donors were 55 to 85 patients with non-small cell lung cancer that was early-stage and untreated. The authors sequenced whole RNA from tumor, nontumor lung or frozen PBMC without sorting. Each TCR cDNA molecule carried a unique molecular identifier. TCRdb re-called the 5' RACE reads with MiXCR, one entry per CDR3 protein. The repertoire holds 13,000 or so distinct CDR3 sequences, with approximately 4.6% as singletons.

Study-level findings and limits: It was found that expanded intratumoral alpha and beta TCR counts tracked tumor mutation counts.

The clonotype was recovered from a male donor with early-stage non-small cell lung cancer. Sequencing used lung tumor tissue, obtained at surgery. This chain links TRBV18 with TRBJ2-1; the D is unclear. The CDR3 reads CASSPLGEQFF. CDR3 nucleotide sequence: TGTGCCAGCTCACCATTAGGTGAGCAGTTCTTC.